These 2 T cell receptor beta chains originate from one sample sequenced in a study of STAT3 mutations in large granular lymphocyte leukemia. Study-level results: Every T-cell large granular lymphocyte leukemia patient had at least one immunodominant TCR beta clonotype.

The antigens for these receptors are not known. Profiling relied on immunoSEQ multiplex PCR, and the TCRdb table lists in-frame clones only, not all of them. Among about 16,000 clones listed, 84% were seen once. The sequencing sample was made of peripheral blood mononuclear cells. These receptors were obtained from a man in his fifties with T-cell large granular lymphocyte leukemia. Some clones in this sample may be carry-over from other donors' samples.

CDR3 amino acids: CASSLGGRFDEQFF. The CDR3 DNA is TGTGCCAGCAGCTTAGGCGGGAGATTTGATGAGCAGTTCTTC. The V and J genes are TRBV7-2 and TRBJ2-1; 7 bases fit TRBD2. The germline V gene has CDR1 SGHTA and CDR2 FQGNSA. V shed 1 base, J shed 8 bases, and the junction held 5 bases outside the gene matches. The CDR3 length is 14 residues.

This chain uses TRBV6-5 with TRBJ2-7; 7 bases map to TRBD2. Trimming at V came to 8 bases and at J to 3 bases, leaving 4 bases not matched to a gene. The CDR3 runs 12 residues. Germline CDR1 reads MNHEY; CDR2 reads SVGAGI. The CDR3 bases are TGTGCCAGCTGGGCGGGGGACTACGAGCAGTACTTC. This translates into CASWAGDYEQYF.